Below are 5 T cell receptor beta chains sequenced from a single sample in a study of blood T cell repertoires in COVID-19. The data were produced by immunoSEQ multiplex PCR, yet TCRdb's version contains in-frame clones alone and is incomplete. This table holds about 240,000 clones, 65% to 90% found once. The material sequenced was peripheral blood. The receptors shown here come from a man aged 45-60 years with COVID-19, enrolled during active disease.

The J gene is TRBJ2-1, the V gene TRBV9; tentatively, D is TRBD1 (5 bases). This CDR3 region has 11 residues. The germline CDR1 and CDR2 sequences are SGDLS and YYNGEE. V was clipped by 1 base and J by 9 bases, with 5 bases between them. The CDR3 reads CASSVQGEQFF. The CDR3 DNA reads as TGTGCCAGCAGCGTACAGGGTGAGCAGTTCTTC.

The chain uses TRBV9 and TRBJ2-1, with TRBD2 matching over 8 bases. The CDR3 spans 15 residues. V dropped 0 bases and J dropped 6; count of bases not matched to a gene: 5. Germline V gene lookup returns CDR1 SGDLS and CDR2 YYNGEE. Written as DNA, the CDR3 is TGTGCCAGCAGCGTAGACGGGGGGGCCTTCAATGAGCAGTTCTTC. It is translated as CASSVDGGAFNEQFF.

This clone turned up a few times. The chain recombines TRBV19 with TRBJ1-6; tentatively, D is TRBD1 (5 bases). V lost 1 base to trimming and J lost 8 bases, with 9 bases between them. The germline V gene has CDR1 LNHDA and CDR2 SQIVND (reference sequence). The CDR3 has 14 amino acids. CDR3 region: CASSIGRQHSPLHF. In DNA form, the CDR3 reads TGTGCCAGTAGTATAGGAAGACAGCATTCACCCCTCCACTTT.

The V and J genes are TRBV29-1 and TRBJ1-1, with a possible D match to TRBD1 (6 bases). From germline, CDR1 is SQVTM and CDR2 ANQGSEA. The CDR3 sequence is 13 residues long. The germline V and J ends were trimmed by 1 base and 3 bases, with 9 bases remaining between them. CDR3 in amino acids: CSVEVRGYTEAFF. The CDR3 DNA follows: TGCAGCGTTGAAGTCAGGGGATACACTGAAGCTTTCTTT.

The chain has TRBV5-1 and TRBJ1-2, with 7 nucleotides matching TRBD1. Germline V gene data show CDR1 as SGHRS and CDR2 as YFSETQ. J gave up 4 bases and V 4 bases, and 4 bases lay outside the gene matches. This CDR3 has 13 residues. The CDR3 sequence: CASSVTGIYGYTF. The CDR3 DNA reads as TGCGCCAGCAGCGTGACAGGGATCTATGGCTACACCTTC. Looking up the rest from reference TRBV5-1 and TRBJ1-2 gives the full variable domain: KAGVTQTPRYLIKTRGQQVTLSCSPISGHRSVSWYQQTPGQGLQFLFEYFSETQRNKGNFPGRFSGRQFSNSRSEMNVSTLELGDSALYLCASSVTGIYGYTFGSGTRLTVV.